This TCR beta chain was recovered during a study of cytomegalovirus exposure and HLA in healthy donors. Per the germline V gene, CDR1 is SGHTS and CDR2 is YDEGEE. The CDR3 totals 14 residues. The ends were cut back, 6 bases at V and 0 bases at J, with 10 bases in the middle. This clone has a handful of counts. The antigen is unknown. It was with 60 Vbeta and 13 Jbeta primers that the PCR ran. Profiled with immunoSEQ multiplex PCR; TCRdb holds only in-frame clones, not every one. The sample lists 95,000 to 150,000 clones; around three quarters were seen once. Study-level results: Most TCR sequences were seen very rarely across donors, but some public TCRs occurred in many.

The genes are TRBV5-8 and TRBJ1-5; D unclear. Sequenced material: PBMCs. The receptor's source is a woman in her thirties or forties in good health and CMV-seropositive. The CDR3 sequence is CASTDFFSNQPQHF. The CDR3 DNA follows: TGTGCCAGCACCGACTTCTTTAGCAATCAGCCCCAGCATTTT.